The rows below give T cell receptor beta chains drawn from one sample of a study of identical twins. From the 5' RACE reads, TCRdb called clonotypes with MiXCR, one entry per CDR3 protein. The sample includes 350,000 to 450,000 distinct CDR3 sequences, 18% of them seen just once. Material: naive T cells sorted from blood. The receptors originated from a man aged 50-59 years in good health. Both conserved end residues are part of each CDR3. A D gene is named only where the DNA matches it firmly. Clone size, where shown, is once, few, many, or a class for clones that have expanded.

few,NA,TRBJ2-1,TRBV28,CASNDIGTLYNEQFF,TGTGCCAGCAACGATATCGGGACACTCTACAATGAGCAGTTCTTC
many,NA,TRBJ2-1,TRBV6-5,CASSYSYGGRNEQFF,TGTGCCAGCAGTTACTCTTATGGGGGTCGCAATGAGCAGTTCTTC
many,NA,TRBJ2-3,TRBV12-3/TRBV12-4,CASSGLFRMDTQYF,TGTGCCAGCAGTGGACTGTTCAGGATGGATACGCAGTATTTT
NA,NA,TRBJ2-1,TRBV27,CASSLPVTNEQFF,TGTGCCAGCAGTTTACCAGTCACGAATGAGCAGTTCTTC
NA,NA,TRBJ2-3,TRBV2,CASSGRLTDTQYF,TGTGCCAGCAGTGGACGGCTCACAGATACGCAGTATTTT
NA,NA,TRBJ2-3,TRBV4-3,CASSQNGAAHTQYF,TGCGCCAGCAGCCAAAATGGGGCAGCGCATACGCAGTATTTT
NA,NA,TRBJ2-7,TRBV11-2,CASSLEGSWPNYEQYF,TGTGCCAGCAGCTTAGAGGGCTCCTGGCCGAACTACGAGCAGTACTTC
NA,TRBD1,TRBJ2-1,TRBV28,CASSPDRPLSRYNEQFF,TGTGCCAGCAGCCCGGACAGGCCCTTAAGTCGGTACAATGAGCAGTTCTTC
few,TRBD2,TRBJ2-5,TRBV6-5,CASSYGGGRQETQYF,TGTGCCAGCAGTTACGGGGGAGGGCGGCAAGAGACCCAGTACTTC
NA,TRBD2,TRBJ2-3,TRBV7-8,CASSLVSSGGLDTQYF,TGTGCCAGCAGCTTAGTATCTAGCGGGGGACTAGATACGCAGTATTTT
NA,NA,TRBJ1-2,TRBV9,CASSAYRQYKYGYTF,TGTGCCAGCAGCGCCTACCGACAGTACAAGTATGGCTACACCTTC
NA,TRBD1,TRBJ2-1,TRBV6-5,CASRTTGAEQFF,TGTGCCAGCAGGACAACAGGGGCTGAGCAGTTCTTC
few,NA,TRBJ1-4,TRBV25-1,CASSTNYRDVATNEKLFF,TGTGCCAGCAGTACAAACTACCGGGACGTAGCAACTAATGAAAAACTGTTTTTT
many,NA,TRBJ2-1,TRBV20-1,CSARSINRFEVEQFF,TGCAGTGCTAGGTCAATTAACAGGTTCGAGGTTGAGCAGTTCTTC
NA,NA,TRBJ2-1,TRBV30,CAWSASGRVSNEQFF,TGTGCCTGGAGTGCTTCGGGGCGCGTGAGCAATGAGCAGTTCTTC
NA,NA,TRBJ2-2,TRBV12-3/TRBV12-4,CASSLGLDTGELFF,TGTGCCAGCAGTTTAGGGCTTGACACCGGGGAGCTGTTTTTT
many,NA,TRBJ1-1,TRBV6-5,CASSYSLGGNTEAFF,TGTGCCAGCAGTTACTCGCTAGGGGGGAACACTGAAGCTTTCTTT
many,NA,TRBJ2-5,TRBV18,CASSPRGDPKETQYF,TGTGCCAGCTCACCACGGGGGGACCCGAAAGAGACCCAGTACTTC
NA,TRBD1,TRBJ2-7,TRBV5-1,CASSGDREGRNEQYF,TGCGCCAGCAGCGGTGACAGGGAAGGAAGGAACGAGCAGTACTTC
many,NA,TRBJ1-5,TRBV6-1,CASSEAFSTQPQHF,TGTGCCAGCAGTGAAGCGTTCAGTACCCAGCCCCAGCATTTT
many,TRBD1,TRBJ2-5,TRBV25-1,CASSEPRDRAQETQYF,TGTGCCAGCAGTGAACCCCGGGACAGGGCCCAAGAGACCCAGTACTTC
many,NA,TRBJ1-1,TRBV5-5,CASSLSSGQLTEAFF,TGTGCCAGCAGCTTGTCTTCTGGCCAGCTCACTGAAGCTTTCTTT